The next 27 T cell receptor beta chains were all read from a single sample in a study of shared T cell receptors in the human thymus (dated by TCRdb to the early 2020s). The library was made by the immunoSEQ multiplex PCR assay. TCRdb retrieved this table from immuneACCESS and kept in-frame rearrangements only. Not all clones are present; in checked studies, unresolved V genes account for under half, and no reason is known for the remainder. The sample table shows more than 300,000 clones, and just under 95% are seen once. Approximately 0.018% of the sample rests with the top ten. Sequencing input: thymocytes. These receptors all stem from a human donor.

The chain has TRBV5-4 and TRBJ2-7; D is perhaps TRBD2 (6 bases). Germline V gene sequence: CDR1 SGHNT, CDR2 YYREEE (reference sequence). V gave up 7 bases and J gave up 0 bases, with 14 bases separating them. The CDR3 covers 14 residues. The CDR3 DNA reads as TGTGCCAGCGGCAATAGCGGAGGCTCCTACGAGCAGTACTTC. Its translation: CASGNSGGSYEQYF. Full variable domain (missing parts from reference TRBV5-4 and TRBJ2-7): ETGVTQSPTHLIKTRGQQVTLRCSSQSGHNTVSWYQQALGQGPQFIFQYYREEENGRGNFPPRFSGLQFPNYSSELNVNALELDDSALYLCASGNSGGSYEQYFGPGTRLTVT.

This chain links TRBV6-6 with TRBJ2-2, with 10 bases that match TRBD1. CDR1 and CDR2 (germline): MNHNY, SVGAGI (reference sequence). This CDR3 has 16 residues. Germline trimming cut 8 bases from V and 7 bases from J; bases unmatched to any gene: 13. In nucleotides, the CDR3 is TGTGCCAGCCAACCTCGGGACAGGGGTATTCACGGGGAGCTGTTTTTT. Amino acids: CASQPRDRGIHGELFF.

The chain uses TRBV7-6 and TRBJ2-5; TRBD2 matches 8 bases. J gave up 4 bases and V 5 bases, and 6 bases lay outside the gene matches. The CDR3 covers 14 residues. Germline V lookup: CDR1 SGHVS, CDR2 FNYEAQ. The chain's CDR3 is CASSRRGLAETQYF. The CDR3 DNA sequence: TGTGCCAGCAGCCGCCGCGGACTAGCAGAGACCCAGTACTTC. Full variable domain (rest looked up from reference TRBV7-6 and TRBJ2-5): GAGVSQSPRYKVTKRGQDVALRCDPISGHVSLYWYRQALGQGPEFLTYFNYEAQQDKSGLPNDRFSAERPEGSISTLTIQRTEQRDSAMYRCASSRRGLAETQYFGPGTRLLVL.

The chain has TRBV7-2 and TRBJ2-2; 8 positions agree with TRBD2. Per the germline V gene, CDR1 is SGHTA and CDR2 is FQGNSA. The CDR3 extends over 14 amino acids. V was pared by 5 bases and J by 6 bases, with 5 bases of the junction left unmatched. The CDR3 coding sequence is TGTGCCAGCAGCAAGGGACTAGAACCCGGGGAGCTGTTTTTT. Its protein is CASSKGLEPGELFF.

The CDR3 DNA is TGTGCCACCAGCAGACGAGGGGGGGGATTTAATCACACTGAAGCTTTCTTT. This gives the protein CATSRRGGGFNHTEAFF. V usage is TRBV15 and J usage is TRBJ1-1, with D possibly TRBD1 on 6 matching bases. In germline, CDR1 is LNHNV, CDR2 YYDKDF (reference sequence). With 2 bases removed from V and 3 bases from J, the gap between germline ends came to 19 bases. The CDR3 totals 17 residues.

The DNA for the CDR3 is TGTGCCAGCAGTTTTGGCAACGGGACTCTTAGCACAGATACGCAGTATTTT. It codes for CASSFGNGTLSTDTQYF. J is TRBJ2-3 and V is TRBV27; possibly TRBD2 for D (6 bases). The germline V and J ends were trimmed by 3 bases and 0 bases, with 16 bases remaining between them. Germline values: CDR1 MNHEY, CDR2 SMNVEV (reference sequence). This CDR3 comprises 17 residues.

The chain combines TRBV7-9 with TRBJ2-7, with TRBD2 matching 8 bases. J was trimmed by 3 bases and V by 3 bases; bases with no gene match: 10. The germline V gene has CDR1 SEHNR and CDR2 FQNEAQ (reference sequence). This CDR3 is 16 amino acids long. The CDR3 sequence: CASSFGGSGARYEQYF. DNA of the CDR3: TGTGCCAGCAGCTTCGGGGGTAGCGGGGCTCGCTACGAGCAGTACTTC.

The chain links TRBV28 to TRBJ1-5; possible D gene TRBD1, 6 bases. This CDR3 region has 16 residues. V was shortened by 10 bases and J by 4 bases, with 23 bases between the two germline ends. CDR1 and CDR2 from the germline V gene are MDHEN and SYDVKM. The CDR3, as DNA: TGTGCCACCCACCCTGGGGGGACACTCTTAAATCAGCCCCAGCATTTT. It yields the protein CATHPGGTLLNQPQHF.

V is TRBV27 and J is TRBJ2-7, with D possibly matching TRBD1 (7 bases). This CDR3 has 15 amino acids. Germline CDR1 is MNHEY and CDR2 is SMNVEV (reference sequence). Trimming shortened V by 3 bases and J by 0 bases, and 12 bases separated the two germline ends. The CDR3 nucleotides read TGTGCCAGCAGTTTCCAGGGGGAGGCCTCCTACGAGCAGTACTTC. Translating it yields CASSFQGEASYEQYF.

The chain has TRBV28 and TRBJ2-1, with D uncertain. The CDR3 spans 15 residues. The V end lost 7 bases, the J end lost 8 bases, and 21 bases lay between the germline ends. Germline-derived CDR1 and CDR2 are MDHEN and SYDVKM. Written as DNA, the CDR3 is TGTGCCAGCACCTCTCGGCTATATCTTCCCGATGAGCAGTTCTTC. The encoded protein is CASTSRLYLPDEQFF.

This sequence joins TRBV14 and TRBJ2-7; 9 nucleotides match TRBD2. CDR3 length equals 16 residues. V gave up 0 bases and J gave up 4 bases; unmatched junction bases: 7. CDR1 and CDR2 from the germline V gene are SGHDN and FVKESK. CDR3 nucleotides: TGTGCCAGCAGCCAAGAAAAGGCGGGGGGGCCGTACGAGCAGTACTTC. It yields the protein CASSQEKAGGPYEQYF.

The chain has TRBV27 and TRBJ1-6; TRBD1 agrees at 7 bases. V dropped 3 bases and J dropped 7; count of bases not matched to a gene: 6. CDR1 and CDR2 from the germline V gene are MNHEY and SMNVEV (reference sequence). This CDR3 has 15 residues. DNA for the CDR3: TGTGCCAGCAGTTTCCGACAGGGCCGAAATTCACCCCTCCACTTT. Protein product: CASSFRQGRNSPLHF.

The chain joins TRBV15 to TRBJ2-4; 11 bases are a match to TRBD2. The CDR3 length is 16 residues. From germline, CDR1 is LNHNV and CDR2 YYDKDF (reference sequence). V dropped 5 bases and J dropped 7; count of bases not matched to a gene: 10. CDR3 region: CATSALSGRASNIQYF. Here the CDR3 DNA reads TGTGCCACCAGCGCACTTAGCGGGAGGGCCTCGAACATTCAGTACTTC. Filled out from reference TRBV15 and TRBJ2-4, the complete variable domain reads DAMVIQNPRYQVTQFGKPVTLSCSQTLNHNVMYWYQQKSSQAPKLLFHYYDKDFNNEADTPDNFQSRRPNTSFCFLDIRSPGLGDTAMYLCATSALSGRASNIQYFGAGTRLSVL.

The CDR3 nucleotides read TGTGCCAGCAGTGACGGGGGGAGGGGCTACAATGAGCAGTTCTTC. Translated, it gives CASSDGGRGYNEQFF. The chain links TRBV2 to TRBJ2-1; 7 nucleotides line up with TRBD2. CDR1 and CDR2 from the germline V gene are SNHLY and FYNNEI. CDR3 length: 15 residues. Trimming at V came to 3 bases and at J to 3 bases, leaving 5 bases not matched to a gene. Looking up the rest from reference TRBV2 and TRBJ2-1 gives the full variable domain: EPEVTQTPSHQVTQMGQEVILRCVPISNHLYFYWYRQILGQKVEFLVSFYNNEISEKSEIFDDQFSVERPDGSNFTLKIRSTKLEDSAMYFCASSDGGRGYNEQFFGPGTRLTVL.

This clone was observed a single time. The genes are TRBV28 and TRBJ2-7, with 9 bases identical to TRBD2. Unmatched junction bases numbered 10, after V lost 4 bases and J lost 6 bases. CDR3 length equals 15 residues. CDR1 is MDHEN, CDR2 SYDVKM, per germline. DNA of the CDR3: TGTGCCAGCAGTTACTCGTGGACTAGCGTCCGCGAGCAGTACTTC. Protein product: CASSYSWTSVREQYF.

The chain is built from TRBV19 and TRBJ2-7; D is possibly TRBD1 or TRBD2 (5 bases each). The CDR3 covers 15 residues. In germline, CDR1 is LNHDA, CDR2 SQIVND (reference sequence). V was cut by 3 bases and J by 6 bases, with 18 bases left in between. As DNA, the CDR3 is TGTGCCAGTAGTATCGAGTCGGGGCCATGGGCCGAGCAGTACTTC. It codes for CASSIESGPWAEQYF.

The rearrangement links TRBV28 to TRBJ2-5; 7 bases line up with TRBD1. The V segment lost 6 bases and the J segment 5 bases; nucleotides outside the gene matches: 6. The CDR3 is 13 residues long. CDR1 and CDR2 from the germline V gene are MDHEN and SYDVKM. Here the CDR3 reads CASRTQGSETQYF. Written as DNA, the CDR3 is TGTGCCAGCAGAACACAGGGGTCGGAGACCCAGTACTTC.

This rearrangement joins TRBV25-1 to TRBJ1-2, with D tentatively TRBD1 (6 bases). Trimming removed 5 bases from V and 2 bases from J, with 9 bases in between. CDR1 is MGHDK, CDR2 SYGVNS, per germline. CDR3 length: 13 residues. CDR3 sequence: CASSPDRNYGYTF. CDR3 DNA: TGTGCCAGCAGTCCCGACAGGAACTATGGCTACACCTTC.

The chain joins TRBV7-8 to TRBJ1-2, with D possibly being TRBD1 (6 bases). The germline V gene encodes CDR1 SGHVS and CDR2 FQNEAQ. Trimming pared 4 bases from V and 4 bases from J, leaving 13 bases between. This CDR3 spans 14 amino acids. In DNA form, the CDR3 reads TGTGCCAGCAGCTCAGGACAGCTACTCTATGGCTACACCTTC. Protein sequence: CASSSGQLLYGYTF.

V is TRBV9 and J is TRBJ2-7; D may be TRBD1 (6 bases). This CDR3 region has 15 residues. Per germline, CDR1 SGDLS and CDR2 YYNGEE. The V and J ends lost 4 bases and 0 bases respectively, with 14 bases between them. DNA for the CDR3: TGTGCCAGCAGCTCCGGACAGCGATCCTCCTACGAGCAGTACTTC. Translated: CASSSGQRSSYEQYF.

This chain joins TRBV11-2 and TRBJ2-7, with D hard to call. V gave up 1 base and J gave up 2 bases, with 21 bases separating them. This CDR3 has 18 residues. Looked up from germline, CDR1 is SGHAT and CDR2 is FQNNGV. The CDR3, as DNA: TGTGCCAGCAGCTTAGTACGGGCCCCTGGCGCTATTCCCTACGAGCAGTACTTC. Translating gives CASSLVRAPGAIPYEQYF. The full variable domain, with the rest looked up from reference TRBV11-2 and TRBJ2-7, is EAGVAQSPRYKIIEKRQSVAFWCNPISGHATLYWYQQILGQGPKLLIQFQNNGVVDDSQLPKDRFSAERLKGVDSTLKIQPAKLEDSAVYLCASSLVRAPGAIPYEQYFGPGTRLTVT.

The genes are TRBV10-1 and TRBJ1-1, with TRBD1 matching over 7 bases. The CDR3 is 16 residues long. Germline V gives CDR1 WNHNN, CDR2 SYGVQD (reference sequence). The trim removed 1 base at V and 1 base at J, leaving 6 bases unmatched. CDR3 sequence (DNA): TGCGCCAGCAGTGAGTACAGGGGCAAGCGGAACACTGAAGCTTTCTTT. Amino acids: CASSEYRGKRNTEAFF.

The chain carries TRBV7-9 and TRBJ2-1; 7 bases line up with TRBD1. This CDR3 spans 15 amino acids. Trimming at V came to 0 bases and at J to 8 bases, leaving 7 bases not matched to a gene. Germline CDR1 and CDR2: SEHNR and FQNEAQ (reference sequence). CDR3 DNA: TGTGCCAGCAGCTTAGCCCGTACAGGGACAGATGAGCAGTTCTTC. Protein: CASSLARTGTDEQFF.

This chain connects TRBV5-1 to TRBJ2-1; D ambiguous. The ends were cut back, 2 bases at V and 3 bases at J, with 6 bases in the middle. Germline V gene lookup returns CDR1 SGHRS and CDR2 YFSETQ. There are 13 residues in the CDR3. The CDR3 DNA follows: TGCGCCAGCAGCTTCGTCAACTACAATGAGCAGTTCTTC. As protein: CASSFVNYNEQFF.

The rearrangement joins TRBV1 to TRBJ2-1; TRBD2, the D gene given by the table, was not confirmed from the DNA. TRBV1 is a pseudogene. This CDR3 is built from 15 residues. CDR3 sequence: CTSSQGPGLRNEQFF. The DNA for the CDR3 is TGCACCAGCAGCCAGGGACCGGGACTACGGAATGAGCAGTTCTTC.

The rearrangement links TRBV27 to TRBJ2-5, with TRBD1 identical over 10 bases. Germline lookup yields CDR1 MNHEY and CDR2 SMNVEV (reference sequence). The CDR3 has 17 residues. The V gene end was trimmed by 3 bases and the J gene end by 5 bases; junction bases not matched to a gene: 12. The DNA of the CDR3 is TGTGCCAGCAGTTTGGGGACAGGGGCCCCCTTCCGGGAGACCCAGTACTTC. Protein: CASSLGTGAPFRETQYF.

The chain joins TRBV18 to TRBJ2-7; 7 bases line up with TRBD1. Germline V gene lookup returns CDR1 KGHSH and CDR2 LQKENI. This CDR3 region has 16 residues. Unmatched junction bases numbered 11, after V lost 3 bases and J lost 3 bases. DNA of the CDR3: TGTGCCAGCTCACCGGCTACCGGGACAGCGCGCTACGAGCAGTACTTC. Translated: CASSPATGTARYEQYF.